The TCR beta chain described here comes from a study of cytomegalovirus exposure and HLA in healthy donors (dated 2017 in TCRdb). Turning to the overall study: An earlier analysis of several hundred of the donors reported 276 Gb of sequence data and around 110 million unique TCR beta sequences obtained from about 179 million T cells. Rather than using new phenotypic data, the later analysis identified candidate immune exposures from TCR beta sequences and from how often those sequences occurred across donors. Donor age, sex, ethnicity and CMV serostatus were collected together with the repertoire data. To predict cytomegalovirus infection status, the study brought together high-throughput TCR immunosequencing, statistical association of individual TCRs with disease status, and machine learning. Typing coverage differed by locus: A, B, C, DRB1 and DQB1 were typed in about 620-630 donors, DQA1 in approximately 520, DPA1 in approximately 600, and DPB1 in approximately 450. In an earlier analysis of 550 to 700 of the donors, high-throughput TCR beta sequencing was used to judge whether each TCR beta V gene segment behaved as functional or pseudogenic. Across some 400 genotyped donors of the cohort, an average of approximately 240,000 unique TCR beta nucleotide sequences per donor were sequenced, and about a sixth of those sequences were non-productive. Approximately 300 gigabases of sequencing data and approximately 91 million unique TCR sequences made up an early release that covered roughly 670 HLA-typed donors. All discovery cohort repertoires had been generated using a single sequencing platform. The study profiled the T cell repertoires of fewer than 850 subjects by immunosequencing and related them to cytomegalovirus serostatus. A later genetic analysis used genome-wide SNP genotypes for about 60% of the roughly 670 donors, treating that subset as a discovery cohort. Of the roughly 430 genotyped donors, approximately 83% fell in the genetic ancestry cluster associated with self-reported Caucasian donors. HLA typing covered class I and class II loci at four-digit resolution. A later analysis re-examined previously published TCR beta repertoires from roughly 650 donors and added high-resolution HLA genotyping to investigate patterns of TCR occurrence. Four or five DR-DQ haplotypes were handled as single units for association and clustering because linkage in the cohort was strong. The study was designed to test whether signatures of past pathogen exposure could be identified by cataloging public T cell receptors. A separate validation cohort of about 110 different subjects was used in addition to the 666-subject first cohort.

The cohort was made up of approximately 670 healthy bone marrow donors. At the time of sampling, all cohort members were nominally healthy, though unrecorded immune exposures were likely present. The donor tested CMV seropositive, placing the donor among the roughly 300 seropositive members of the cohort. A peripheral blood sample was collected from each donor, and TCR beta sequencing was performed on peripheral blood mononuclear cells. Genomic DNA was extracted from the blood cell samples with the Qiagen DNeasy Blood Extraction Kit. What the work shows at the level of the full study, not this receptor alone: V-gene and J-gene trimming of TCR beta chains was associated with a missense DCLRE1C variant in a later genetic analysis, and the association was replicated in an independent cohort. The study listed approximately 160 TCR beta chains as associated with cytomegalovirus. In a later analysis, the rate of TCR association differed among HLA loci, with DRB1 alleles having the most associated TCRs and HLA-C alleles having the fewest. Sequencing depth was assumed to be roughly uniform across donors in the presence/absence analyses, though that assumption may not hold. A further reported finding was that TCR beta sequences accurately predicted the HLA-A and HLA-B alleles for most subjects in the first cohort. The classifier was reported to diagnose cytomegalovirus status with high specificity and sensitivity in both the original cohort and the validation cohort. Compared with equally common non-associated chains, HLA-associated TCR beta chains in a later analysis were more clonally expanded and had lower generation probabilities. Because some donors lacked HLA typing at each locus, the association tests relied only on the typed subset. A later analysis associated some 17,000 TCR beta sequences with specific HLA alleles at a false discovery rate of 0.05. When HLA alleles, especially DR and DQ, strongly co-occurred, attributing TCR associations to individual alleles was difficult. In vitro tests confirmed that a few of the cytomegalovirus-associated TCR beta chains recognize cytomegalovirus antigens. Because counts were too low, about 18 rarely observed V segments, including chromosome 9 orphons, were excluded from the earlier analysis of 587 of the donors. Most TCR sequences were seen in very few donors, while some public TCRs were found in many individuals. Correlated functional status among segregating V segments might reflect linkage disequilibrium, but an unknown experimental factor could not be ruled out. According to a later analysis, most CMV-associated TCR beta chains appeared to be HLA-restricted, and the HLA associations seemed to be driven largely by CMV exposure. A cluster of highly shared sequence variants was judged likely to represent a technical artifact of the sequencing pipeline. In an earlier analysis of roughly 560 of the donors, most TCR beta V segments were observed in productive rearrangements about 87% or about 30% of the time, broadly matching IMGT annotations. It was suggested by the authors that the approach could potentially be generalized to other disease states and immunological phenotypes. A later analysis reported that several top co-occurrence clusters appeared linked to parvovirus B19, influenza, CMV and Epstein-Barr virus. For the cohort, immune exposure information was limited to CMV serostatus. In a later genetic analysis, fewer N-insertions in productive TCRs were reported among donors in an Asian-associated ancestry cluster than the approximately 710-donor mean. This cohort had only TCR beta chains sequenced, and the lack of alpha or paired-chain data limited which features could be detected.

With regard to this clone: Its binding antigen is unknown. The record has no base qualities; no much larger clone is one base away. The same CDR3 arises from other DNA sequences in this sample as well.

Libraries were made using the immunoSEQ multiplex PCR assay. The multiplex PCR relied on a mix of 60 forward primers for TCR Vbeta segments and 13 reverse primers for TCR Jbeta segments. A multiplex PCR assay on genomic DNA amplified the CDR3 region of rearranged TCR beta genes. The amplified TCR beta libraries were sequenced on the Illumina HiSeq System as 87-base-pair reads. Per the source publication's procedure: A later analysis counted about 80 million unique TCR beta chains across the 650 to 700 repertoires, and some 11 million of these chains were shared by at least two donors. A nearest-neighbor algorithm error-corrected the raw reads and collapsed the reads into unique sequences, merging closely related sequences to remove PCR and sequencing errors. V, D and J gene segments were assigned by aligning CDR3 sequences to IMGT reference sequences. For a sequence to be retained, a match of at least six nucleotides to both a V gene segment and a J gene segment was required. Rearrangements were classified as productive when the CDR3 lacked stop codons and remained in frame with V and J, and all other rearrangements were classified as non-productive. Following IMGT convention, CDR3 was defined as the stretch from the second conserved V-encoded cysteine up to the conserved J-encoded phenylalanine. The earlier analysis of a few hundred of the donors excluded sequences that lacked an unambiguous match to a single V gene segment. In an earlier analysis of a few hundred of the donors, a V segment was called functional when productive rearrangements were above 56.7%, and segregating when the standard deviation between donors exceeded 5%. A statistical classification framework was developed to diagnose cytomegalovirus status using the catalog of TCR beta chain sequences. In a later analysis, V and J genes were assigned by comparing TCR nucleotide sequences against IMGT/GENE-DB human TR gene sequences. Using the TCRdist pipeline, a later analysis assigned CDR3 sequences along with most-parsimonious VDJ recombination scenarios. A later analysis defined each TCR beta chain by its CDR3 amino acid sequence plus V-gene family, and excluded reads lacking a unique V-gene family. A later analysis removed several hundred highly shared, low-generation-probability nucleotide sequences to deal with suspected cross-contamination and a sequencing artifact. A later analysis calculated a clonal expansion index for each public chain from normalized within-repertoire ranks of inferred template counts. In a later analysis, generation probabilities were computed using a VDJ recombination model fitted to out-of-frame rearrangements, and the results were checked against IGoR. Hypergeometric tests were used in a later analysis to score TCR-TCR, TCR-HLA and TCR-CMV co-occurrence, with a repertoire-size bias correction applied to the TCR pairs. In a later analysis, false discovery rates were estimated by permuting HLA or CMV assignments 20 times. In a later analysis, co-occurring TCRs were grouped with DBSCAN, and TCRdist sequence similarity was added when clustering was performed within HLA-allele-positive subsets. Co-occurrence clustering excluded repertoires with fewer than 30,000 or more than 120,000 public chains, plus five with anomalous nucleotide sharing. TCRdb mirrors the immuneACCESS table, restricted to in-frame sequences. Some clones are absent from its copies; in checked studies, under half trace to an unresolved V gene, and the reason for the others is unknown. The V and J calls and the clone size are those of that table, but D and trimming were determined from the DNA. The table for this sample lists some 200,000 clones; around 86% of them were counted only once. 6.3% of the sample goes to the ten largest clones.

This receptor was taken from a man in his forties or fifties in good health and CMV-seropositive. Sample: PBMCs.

The DNA reads TGTGCCTGGAGTGTCGGGGGGATCACTGAAGCTTTCTTT. Translation gives CAWSVGGITEAFF. The chain is made from TRBV30 and TRBJ1-1, with TRBD1 tentatively as D gene (5 bases match). A distance of 9 bases separates the germline ends of V and J, which lose 0 bases and 4 bases respectively. Based on the germline V gene (reference sequence), the CDR1 and CDR2 sequences are GTSNPN and SVGIG. The CDR3, cysteine through phenylalanine, is 13 amino acids long. Just CDR3 DNA is preserved here, 39 bases in frame from base 1.